In its sample, the clone carrying this TCR beta chain was seen a few times. Its antigen remains unidentified. TCRdb re-analysed the 5' RACE reads in MiXCR, keeping a single row per CDR3 protein. This table has around 570,000 distinct CDR3 sequences, approximately 10% appearing once. The data were taken from a study of identical twins. Study results and caveats: For out-of-frame beta sequences, excess twin sharing was weaker. Twin-shared out-of-frame alpha sequences showed excess low generation probability.

Each donor (without exception) was a healthy Caucasian. Germline CDR1 is DFQATT and CDR2 is SNEGSKA (reference sequence). The CDR3 contains 16 residues. Losses at the gene ends were 0 bases for V and 8 bases for J; bases not matched to a gene: 13. The same sample was also studied in work on yellow fever vaccine responses in identical twins.

The chain has TRBV20-1 and TRBJ2-1; 7 nucleotides align to TRBD2. This clonotype originated in a young woman in good health. Material: PBMCs. Here the CDR3 DNA reads TGCAGTGCTAGAGATCCCCTAGCGGACCTTACCGATGAGCAGTTCTTC. It codes for CSARDPLADLTDEQFF.